One and the same sample provided the 17 T cell receptor beta chains below, sequenced in a study of a mutant IDH1 vaccine in newly diagnosed glioma. Time point: week 23, last vaccination. The investigators gave 300 ug of mutant IDH1 20-mer peptide in each vaccine dose, together with topical imiquimod. TCRdb keeps only in-frame clones here, not all; method: immunoSEQ multiplex PCR. The table has roughly 30,000 clones, roughly 80% seen once; the top ten hold approximately 15%. No antigen has been identified for these receptors. The material sequenced was PBMCs, taken from a glioma patient whose treatment included an IDH1 peptide vaccine. These TCRs come from a woman aged 30 to 39 with glioma.

By sample fraction, this clone is medium-sized. The V call is TRBV30, the J call TRBJ1-2, with D hard to call. CDR3 length: 12 residues. Germline lookup yields CDR1 GTSNPN and CDR2 SVGIG (reference sequence). Trimming shortened V by 0 bases and J by 10 bases, and 12 bases separated the two germline ends. Here the CDR3 reads CAWSVDSGSYTF. The CDR3 bases are TGTGCCTGGAGTGTGGACTCGGGATCCTACACCTTC.

The chain joins TRBV6-5 to TRBJ1-2; perhaps TRBD1 as D (5 bases). Trimming took off 11 bases at V and 7 bases at J, with 20 bases between the two ends. Per germline, CDR1 MNHEY and CDR2 SVGAGI. The CDR3 runs 13 residues. The CDR3 DNA is TGTGCCGCGCGGGGACCGGGGGTCGGTGGCTACACCTTC. It encodes CAARGPGVGGYTF.

The chain carries TRBV27 and TRBJ2-7; 12 nucleotides match TRBD2. The CDR3 consists of 17 residues. Looked up from germline, CDR1 is MNHEY and CDR2 is SMNVEV (reference sequence). The junction had 11 bases not matched to a gene; V was cut back by 5 bases and J by 3 bases. The CDR3 sequence is CASSPRTSGALRYEQYF. The CDR3 nucleotides are TGTGCCAGCAGTCCTAGGACTAGCGGGGCCCTCCGCTACGAGCAGTACTTC.

The chain is built from TRBV19 and TRBJ1-3; D perhaps matches TRBD1 (5 bases). Trimming cost V 3 bases and J 6 bases, with 15 bases left between them. In germline, CDR1 is LNHDA, CDR2 SQIVND (reference sequence). The CDR3 is 15 residues long. The CDR3 region is CASSMGRGFENTIYF. CDR3 bases: TGTGCCAGTAGTATGGGGAGGGGATTTGAAAACACCATATATTTT.

The genes are TRBV5-4 and TRBJ1-1; unclear D gene. The CDR3 extends over 15 amino acids. Germline V gene lookup returns CDR1 SGHNT and CDR2 YYREEE (reference sequence). The germline V and J ends were trimmed by 0 bases and 4 bases, with 13 bases remaining between them. The CDR3 DNA reads as TGTGCCAGCAGCTTGGACCCCGGGGATGTCACTGAAGCTTTCTTT. Residues: CASSLDPGDVTEAFF.

The chain is built from TRBV29-1 and TRBJ1-1, with a weak D call TRBD1 (5 bases). The V and J ends lost 3 bases and 4 bases respectively, with 18 bases between them. The length of the CDR3 is 15 residues. CDR1 SQVTM and CDR2 ANQGSEA come from the germline V gene. CDR3 sequence reads: CSVDWGGSGSTEAFF. The CDR3 DNA sequence: TGCAGCGTTGATTGGGGTGGGTCAGGGAGCACTGAAGCTTTCTTT.

The rearrangement links TRBV5-4 to TRBJ1-1; 8 nucleotides line up with TRBD1. Germline V gene sequence: CDR1 SGHNT, CDR2 YYREEE (reference sequence). This CDR3 spans 13 amino acids. J lost 4 bases, V lost 2 bases, and 1 base had no gene match. In DNA form, the CDR3 reads TGTGCCAGCAGCTTCGACAGGGGCACTGAAGCTTTCTTT. It yields the protein CASSFDRGTEAFF.

This chain joins TRBV2 and TRBJ1-2, with TRBD1 matching over 12 bases. The CDR3 totals 16 residues. Germline values: CDR1 SNHLY, CDR2 FYNNEI. V lost 6 bases and J lost 7; bases outside the gene matches: 12. CDR3 bases: TGTGCCAGCAGAGGGACAGGGGGCGCGAAGGGGGCTGGCTACACCTTC. The encoded protein is CASRGTGGAKGAGYTF.

This sequence joins TRBV19 and TRBJ1-1; a possible D gene is TRBD1 (5 bases). Germline lookup yields CDR1 LNHDA and CDR2 SQIVND (reference sequence). V dropped 3 bases and J dropped 0 bases, with 17 bases sitting between them. This CDR3 region has 17 residues. The CDR3 DNA sequence: TGTGCCAGTAGTATGACAGCCTCTACGATGATGAACACTGAAGCTTTCTTT. Translated, it gives CASSMTASTMMNTEAFF. The whole variable domain, filled in from reference TRBV19 and TRBJ1-1, reads DGGITQSPKYLFRKEGQNVTLSCEQNLNHDAMYWYRQDPGQGLRLIYYSQIVNDFQKGDIAEGYSVSREKKESFPLTVTSAQKNPTAFYLCASSMTASTMMNTEAFFGQGTRLTVV.

The rearrangement joins TRBV25-1 to TRBJ2-3; no clear D gene. CDR3 length: 14 amino acids. V lost 3 bases to trimming and J lost 1 base, with 8 bases between them. Germline-derived CDR1 and CDR2 are MGHDK and SYGVNS. CDR3 amino acids: CASSEDVGTDTQYF. The CDR3 DNA reads TGTGCCAGCAGTGAGGACGTTGGCACAGATACGCAGTATTTT.

The chain recombines TRBV6-5 with TRBJ1-2; the D gene is possibly TRBD1 (6 bases). There are 14 residues in the CDR3. Germline CDR1 MNHEY, CDR2 SVGAGI. The V end was cut by 3 bases, the J end by 3 bases, with 11 bases between. CDR3 residues: CASSYGRGYYGYTF. The CDR3 DNA sequence: TGTGCCAGCAGTTATGGCAGGGGCTACTATGGCTACACCTTC.

This clone came up a few times. The V call is TRBV6-4, the J call TRBJ1-1; TRBD1 might be the D (6 bases). Germline V CDR1 and CDR2: MRHNA, SNTAGT. The CDR3 extends over 10 amino acids. V gave up 9 bases and J gave up 10 bases, with 12 bases separating them. Here the CDR3 reads CARKQGRAFF. In nucleotides, the CDR3 is TGTGCCAGGAAACAGGGCAGAGCTTTCTTT.

The gene calls are TRBV6-5 and TRBJ1-3, with D tentatively TRBD1 (5 bases). V lost 6 bases, J lost 3 bases, and 6 bases lay in between. Germline CDR1 and CDR2: MNHEY and SVGAGI. CDR3 length: 12 residues. CDR3 sequence (DNA): TGTGCCAGCAGCCAGGGTGGAAACACCATATATTTT. This codes for CASSQGGNTIYF.

J is TRBJ2-7 and V is TRBV15; 7 bases fit TRBD2. This CDR3 comprises 15 residues. The J segment lost 6 bases and the V segment lost 0 bases, leaving 8 bases of the junction unmatched. The germline V gene has CDR1 LNHNV and CDR2 YYDKDF (reference sequence). CDR3: CATSRDPGREGEQYF. In DNA, the CDR3 is TGTGCCACCAGCAGAGATCCTGGCAGGGAGGGCGAGCAGTACTTC. Together with reference TRBV15 and TRBJ2-7, the CDR3 gives the full variable domain: DAMVIQNPRYQVTQFGKPVTLSCSQTLNHNVMYWYQQKSSQAPKLLFHYYDKDFNNEADTPDNFQSRRPNTSFCFLDIRSPGLGDTAMYLCATSRDPGREGEQYFGPGTRLTVT.

This sequence joins TRBV7-9 and TRBJ1-5, with D uncertain. Germline V lookup: CDR1 SEHNR, CDR2 FQNEAQ (reference sequence). V was trimmed by 1 base and J by 1 base, leaving 8 bases between them. The CDR3 contains 15 residues. The CDR3 DNA follows: TGTGCCAGCAGCTTAGGGTCCGCAAGCAATCAGCCCCAGCATTTT. Translating gives CASSLGSASNQPQHF. Looking up the rest from reference TRBV7-9 and TRBJ1-5 gives the full variable domain: DTGVSQNPRHKITKRGQNVTFRCDPISEHNRLYWYRQTLGQGPEFLTYFQNEAQLEKSRLLSDRFSAERPKGSFSTLEIQRTEQGDSAMYLCASSLGSASNQPQHFGDGTRLSIL.

V is TRBV4-1 and J is TRBJ1-2; D is possibly TRBD1 (6 bases). The V end was cut by 0 bases, the J end by 8 bases, with 19 bases between. The CDR3 has 16 amino acids. CDR1 is MGHRA and CDR2 is YSYEKL in the germline V gene. The CDR3 here is CASSQDPGGAMVGYTF. In nucleotides, the CDR3 is TGCGCCAGCAGCCAAGATCCCGGGGGCGCTATGGTCGGCTACACCTTC.

The V and J genes are TRBV5-4 and TRBJ1-1; D gene uncertain. This CDR3 spans 14 amino acids. In germline, CDR1 is SGHNT, CDR2 YYREEE (reference sequence). Trimming stripped 1 base from V and 1 base from J, with 8 bases between. DNA for the CDR3: TGTGCCAGCAGCTTGTACGGAGCGAACACTGAAGCTTTCTTT. This gives the protein CASSLYGANTEAFF.